These 25 T cell receptor beta chains were all obtained from the same sample, sequenced in a study of vaccination effects on CD4 cells after COVID-19. Assay used: immunoSEQ multiplex PCR; TCRdb lists only in-frame clones, some missing. The sample holds 30,000 to 35,000 clones, roughly four fifths seen once. The antigens of these receptors remain unknown. Following a roughly 9-day culture, CD4+ T cells were purified. SARS-CoV-2 infection was confirmed by PCR in the person between March and December 2020. Participants were vaccinated with two doses of either the BNT162b2 or mRNA-1273 vaccine. This material consisted of CD4+ T cells from PBMCs cultured without peptide, taken after COVID-19 vaccination. The receptors stem from a human donor who had a prior SARS-CoV-2 infection.

The genes are TRBV7-6 and TRBJ2-3; possibly TRBD2 for D (7 bases). Between the trimmed V and J ends, which lost 2 bases and 2 bases, there was a span of 14 bases. Germline assignment: CDR1 SGHVS and CDR2 FNYEAQ. CDR3 length: 16 residues. CDR3 protein: CASSLWGGPLTDTQYF. In DNA, the CDR3 is TGTGCCAGCAGCTTATGGGGGGGGCCCCTCACAGATACGCAGTATTTT.

The V call is TRBV5-6, the J call TRBJ2-2; TRBD1 matches at 7 bases. CDR1 and CDR2 (germline): SGHDT, YYEEEE. The V gene end was trimmed by 5 bases and the J gene end by 0 bases; junction bases not matched to a gene: 7. CDR3 size: 16 residues. CDR3 loop: CASSFTGAANTGELFF. In nucleotides, the CDR3 is TGTGCCAGCAGTTTTACAGGGGCCGCGAACACCGGGGAGCTGTTTTTT.

V is TRBV5-4 and J is TRBJ1-2; D gene unclear. Germline CDR1 and CDR2: SGHNT and YYREEE (reference sequence). The germline V and J ends were trimmed by 0 bases and 7 bases, with 10 bases remaining between them. The CDR3 has 13 amino acids. CDR3 nucleotides: TGTGCCAGCAGCTTGGTGGAGCTTCCTGGCTACACCTTC. This translates into CASSLVELPGYTF.

The rearrangement links TRBV6-2 or TRBV6-3 to TRBJ1-1; D unresolved. The CDR3 is 13 residues long. V was cut by 3 bases and J by 5 bases, with 10 bases left in between. Germline-derived CDR1 and CDR2 are MNHEY and SVGEGT. This CDR3 reads CASSYLARTEAFF. CDR3 DNA: TGTGCCAGCAGTTATCTAGCCCGGACTGAAGCTTTCTTT.

A single count supports this clone. This chain uses TRBV25-1 with TRBJ1-1; D unresolved. Germline loops: CDR1 MGHDK, CDR2 SYGVNS. CDR3 size: 16 residues. With 1 base removed from V and 4 bases from J, the gap between germline ends came to 16 bases. The CDR3 sequence is CASSELGKLGSTEAFF. The CDR3 nucleotides are TGTGCCAGCAGTGAATTGGGGAAACTGGGGAGCACTGAAGCTTTCTTT. The entire variable domain, with the rest obtained from reference TRBV25-1 and TRBJ1-1, is as follows: EADIYQTPRYLVIGTGKKITLECSQTMGHDKMYWYQQDPGMELHLIHYSYGVNSTEKGDLSSESTVSRIRTEHFPLTLESARPSHTSQYLCASSELGKLGSTEAFFGQGTRLTVV.

The chain recombines TRBV5-4 with TRBJ2-7; D gene unclear. Germline-derived CDR1 and CDR2 are SGHNT and YYREEE (reference sequence). The CDR3 sequence is 15 residues long. V lost 0 bases and J 2 bases, leaving 12 bases between the germline ends. In DNA, the CDR3 is TGTGCCAGCAGCTTGGAAGGAGCGAGGACCTACGAGCAGTACTTC. Residues: CASSLEGARTYEQYF. Full variable domain (outside the CDR3, taken from reference TRBV5-4 and TRBJ2-7): ETGVTQSPTHLIKTRGQQVTLRCSSQSGHNTVSWYQQALGQGPQFIFQYYREEENGRGNFPPRFSGLQFPNYSSELNVNALELDDSALYLCASSLEGARTYEQYFGPGTRLTVT.

The CDR3 nucleotides are TGTGCCAGCAGCCGACAGGGAAGCGGCGACAATGAGCAGTTCTTC. Amino acids: CASSRQGSGDNEQFF. This sequence joins TRBV9 and TRBJ2-1, with 7 bases lining up with TRBD1. CDR3 size: 15 residues. Losses at the gene ends were 4 bases for V and 5 bases for J; bases not matched to a gene: 9. CDR1 and CDR2 from the germline V gene are SGDLS and YYNGEE.

This rearrangement joins TRBV24-1 to TRBJ2-2; 10 bases map to TRBD2. This CDR3 comprises 17 residues. The V and J ends lost 5 bases and 3 bases, in that order; junction bases with no gene match: 8. The germline V gene encodes CDR1 KGHDR and CDR2 SFDVKD. The CDR3 reads CATSGTSGREYTGELFF. CDR3 sequence (DNA): TGTGCCACCAGTGGGACTAGCGGTAGAGAGTACACCGGGGAGCTGTTTTTT.

This clone was picked up one time. The chain joins TRBV24-1 to TRBJ2-1, with 8 nucleotides matching TRBD2. The J segment lost 5 bases and the V segment lost 3 bases, leaving 5 bases of the junction unmatched. The CDR3 is 15 amino acids. Germline V lookup: CDR1 KGHDR, CDR2 SFDVKD. CDR3 DNA sequence: TGTGCCACCAGTGATCCGGGGCGGGGGGACAATGAGCAGTTCTTC. It encodes CATSDPGRGDNEQFF.

V is TRBV3-1 (or the pseudogene TRBV3-2) and J is TRBJ1-6; the D is unclear. V lost 6 bases and J lost 0, with 18 bases in between. The CDR3 is made up of 18 amino acids. Germline V CDR1 and CDR2: LGHDT, YNNKEL (reference sequence). The CDR3, as DNA: TGTGCCAGCAGTCATGGACGGCTCCTAAGCTCCTATAATTCACCCCTCCACTTT. Protein product: CASSHGRLLSSYNSPLHF.

The rearrangement joins TRBV6-2 or TRBV6-3 to TRBJ1-5; no firm D call. In germline, CDR1 is MNHEY, CDR2 SVGEGT. With 4 bases removed from V and 3 bases from J, the gap between germline ends came to 10 bases. The length of the CDR3 is 14 residues. This chain's CDR3 is CASSSRLINQPQHF. The CDR3 coding sequence is TGTGCCAGCAGTTCACGACTGATCAATCAGCCCCAGCATTTT.

The chain combines TRBV11-3 with TRBJ1-1, with D hard to call. The V gene's germline CDR1 is SGHNT and CDR2 YENEEA. V was clipped by 0 bases and J by 4 bases, with 9 bases between them. CDR3 length equals 14 residues. CDR3 region: CASSLEISGTEAFF. CDR3 in DNA: TGTGCCAGCAGCTTAGAGATTTCGGGCACTGAAGCTTTCTTT. Supplemented by reference TRBV11-3 and TRBJ1-1, the full variable domain reads EAGVVQSPRYKIIEKKQPVAFWCNPISGHNTLYWYLQNLGQGPELLIRYENEEAVDDSQLPKDRFSAERLKGVDSTLKIQPAELGDSAVYLCASSLEISGTEAFFGQGTRLTVV.

This clone turned up a few times. The chain uses TRBV6-5 and TRBJ1-2, with 10 nucleotides matching TRBD1. V was clipped by 2 bases and J by 1 base; unmatched bases: 4. In germline, CDR1 is MNHEY, CDR2 SVGAGI. The CDR3 has 16 residues. The chain's CDR3 is CASSYVRTGGNYGYTF. CDR3 coding DNA: TGTGCCAGCAGTTACGTTAGGACAGGGGGTAACTATGGCTACACCTTC.

The chain joins TRBV12-3 or TRBV12-4 to TRBJ1-4; 7 bases map to TRBD1. The CDR3 has 13 amino acids. After removal of 7 bases from V and 8 bases from J, the junction contained 7 bases not matched to a gene. The CDR3 coding sequence is TGTGCCAGCACCCGACAGGGTGGGGAAAAACTGTTTTTT. It is translated as CASTRQGGEKLFF.

This chain links TRBV27 with TRBJ2-3; 8 bases line up with TRBD2. The CDR3 totals 14 residues. J lost 6 bases, V lost 6 bases, and 8 bases had no gene match. Germline CDR1 reads MNHEY; CDR2 reads SMNVEV (reference sequence). The CDR3 protein is CASRGRGGLDTQYF. As DNA, the CDR3 is TGTGCCAGCAGAGGTCGGGGGGGCCTTGATACGCAGTATTTT.

The V gene is TRBV15, the J gene TRBJ2-1; D possibly matches TRBD1 or TRBD2 (5 bases each). V was trimmed by 6 bases and J by 8 bases, leaving 14 bases between them. This CDR3 contains 13 residues. Germline CDR1 is LNHNV and CDR2 is YYDKDF (reference sequence). In DNA, the CDR3 is TGTGCCACCAGTACGAGAATGGGGGATGAGCAGTTCTTC. It translates to CATSTRMGDEQFF.

The V and J genes are TRBV5-4 and TRBJ2-1; D remains unclear. The germline V gene has CDR1 SGHNT and CDR2 YYREEE (reference sequence). This CDR3 contains 13 residues. V lost 1 base and J 5 bases, leaving 7 bases between the germline ends. CDR3 DNA sequence: TGTGCCAGCAGCTTGCGCCAGAACAATGAGCAGTTCTTC. It is translated as CASSLRQNNEQFF. The whole variable domain, filled in from reference TRBV5-4 and TRBJ2-1, reads ETGVTQSPTHLIKTRGQQVTLRCSSQSGHNTVSWYQQALGQGPQFIFQYYREEENGRGNFPPRFSGLQFPNYSSELNVNALELDDSALYLCASSLRQNNEQFFGPGTRLTVL.

The chain couples TRBV11-2 to TRBJ2-3, with a possible D match to TRBD2 (6 bases). V lost 3 bases, J lost 6 bases, and 10 bases lay in between. The CDR3 contains 13 residues. Germline V gene lookup returns CDR1 SGHAT and CDR2 FQNNGV. CDR3 protein: CASSFGGFDTQYF. For the CDR3, the DNA is TGTGCCAGCAGCTTTGGGGGGTTCGATACGCAGTATTTT.

This clone was detected only a few times. The CDR3, as DNA: TGTGCCAGCAGCTTAAGACGGGGGGCAACCCAGTACTTC. Residues: CASSLRRGATQYF. The chain combines TRBV7-2 with TRBJ2-5, with TRBD2 as a possible D gene (7 bases). The CDR3 is made up of 13 amino acids. From germline, CDR1 is SGHTA and CDR2 FQGNSA. V gave up 2 bases and J gave up 8 bases, with 12 bases separating them.

The V call is TRBV2, the J call TRBJ1-1; unclear D gene. CDR3 length: 13 residues. The V and J ends lost 1 base and 6 bases respectively, with 9 bases between them. Germline CDR1 and CDR2: SNHLY and FYNNEI. The CDR3 coding sequence is TGTGCCAGCAGTGAAGAGACTAGGGCTGAAGCTTTCTTT. Protein: CASSEETRAEAFF.

The chain links TRBV3-1 (or the pseudogene TRBV3-2) to TRBJ1-2, with no clear D. The CDR3 has 11 amino acids. Trimming left V 3 bases short and J 2 bases short, with 1 base between. Germline V gene lookup returns CDR1 LGHDT and CDR2 YNNKEL (reference sequence). As DNA, the CDR3 is TGTGCCAGCAGCCAGAACTATGGCTACACCTTC. This gives the protein CASSQNYGYTF.

The chain uses TRBV5-1 and TRBJ1-2; TRBD1 agrees at 9 bases. CDR1 and CDR2 from the germline V gene are SGHRS and YFSETQ. V shed 0 bases, J shed 8 bases, and the junction held 5 bases outside the gene matches. The CDR3 totals 14 residues. The CDR3 nucleotides are TGCGCCAGCAGCTTGGCAGGGACAGGGATAGGCTACACCTTC. Translating gives CASSLAGTGIGYTF.

The chain carries TRBV10-3 and TRBJ1-1; D is undetermined. This CDR3 region has 11 residues. Trimming took 7 bases from V and 1 from J, leaving 4 bases between them. Germline loops: CDR1 ENHRY, CDR2 SYGVKD. The CDR3 sequence is CAIKGNTEAFF. The CDR3 DNA reads TGTGCCATCAAGGGGAACACTGAAGCTTTCTTT.

This clone has only a few counts. The chain links TRBV30 to TRBJ2-5; 7 bases map to TRBD1. V was clipped by 2 bases and J by 2 bases; unmatched bases: 17. CDR1 GTSNPN and CDR2 SVGIG come from the germline V gene (reference sequence). The CDR3 runs to 18 residues. CDR3 DNA: TGTGCCTGGAGTTTTTGGACCGACCGACAGGGTAAACAAGAGACCCAGTACTTC. It translates to CAWSFWTDRQGKQETQYF.

This sequence joins TRBV7-6 and TRBJ2-1, with TRBD2 matching over 7 bases. The CDR3 is made up of 15 amino acids. The V segment lost 1 base and the J segment 2 bases; nucleotides outside the gene matches: 2. The germline gives CDR1 SGHVS, CDR2 FNYEAQ. The CDR3 bases are TGTGCCAGCAGCTTAGGCCTAGCGGCCTACAATGAGCAGTTCTTC. Translation: CASSLGLAAYNEQFF.